The 28 T cell receptor beta chains listed next were all sequenced from one sample in a study of Graves' ophthalmopathy and Graves' hyperthyroidism. Amplified TCR beta CDR3 regions were obtained using RNA transcripts as template. HTBI primers served in a first-round RT-PCR, which a second-round multiplex PCR followed. MiXCR, run by TCRdb on the multiplex PCR reads, gives a single entry per CDR3 protein. The sample has 900,000 to 1,200,000 distinct CDR3 sequences, 35% to 45% seen once. The specimen was peripheral blood or thyroid tissue (not recorded which). The receptors originated from an adult man with Graves' hyperthyroidism.

As for this clonotype: It may be a read error: a sequence one base away is much more abundant. This chain connects TRBV9 to TRBJ1-5; D ambiguous. The CDR3 runs to 14 residues. CDR1 and CDR2 from the germline V gene are SGDLS and YYNGEE. V lost 3 bases to trimming and J lost 9 bases, with 16 bases between them. CDR3 coding DNA: TGTGCCAGCAGCGCCGACGGTGGGTCTTCGCCCCAGCATTTT. Translating it yields CASSADGGSSPQHF.

This clonotype was seen repeatedly, ten times or more. V and J are TRBV9 and TRBJ2-7; no firm D call. CDR3 size: 14 residues. Germline V gene data show CDR1 as SGDLS and CDR2 as YYNGEE. The V gene lost 3 bases and the J gene lost 0 bases, with 10 bases spanning the gap. The CDR3 is CASSANHISYEQYF. DNA of the CDR3: TGTGCCAGCAGCGCAAACCATATCTCCTACGAGCAGTACTTC.

This clonotype was detected ten times or more. This chain joins TRBV19 and TRBJ2-7; D ambiguous. The length of the CDR3 is 13 residues. CDR1 is LNHDA, CDR2 SQIVND, per germline (reference sequence). Trimming left V 1 base short and J 3 bases short, with 7 bases between. CDR3 region: CASSIGRGYEQYF. CDR3 bases: TGTGCCAGTAGTATAGGTCGAGGCTACGAGCAGTACTTC.

The V call is TRBV4-1, the J call TRBJ2-7; the D is unclear. The CDR3 has 13 residues. V lost 1 base to trimming and J lost 6 bases, with 10 bases between them. CDR1 is MGHRA, CDR2 YSYEKL, per germline. The CDR3 protein is CASSQATLLEQYF. The CDR3 nucleotides read TGCGCCAGCAGCCAAGCGACCCTACTCGAGCAGTACTTC.

Concerning this clonotype: A much larger clone lies one base from this, so it may be a read error. The missing conserved phenylalanine or tryptophan at the end of this CDR3 makes a read error likely. The chain is built from TRBV7-2 and TRBJ1-6; 7 bases align to TRBD1. The V gene's germline CDR1 is SGHTA and CDR2 FQGNSA. CDR3 length: 15 residues. V dropped 5 bases and J dropped 5; count of bases not matched to a gene: 6. CDR3 sequence (DNA): TGTGCCAGCAGCCTAGGGACAGTTAATAATTCACCCCTCCACTGT. It codes for CASSLGTVNNSPLHC.

This clonotype turned up a few times. The V and J genes are TRBV13 and TRBJ2-7; tentatively, D is TRBD2 (7 bases). The CDR3 runs to 17 residues. Germline V gene lookup returns CDR1 PRHDT and CDR2 FYEKMQ (reference sequence). Trimming removed 5 bases at V and 5 bases at J, with 25 bases between. CDR3 loop: CASSARGAPEVLDEQYF. In DNA, the CDR3 is TGTGCCAGCAGCGCCCGGGGGGCCCCGGAGGTTTTAGACGAGCAGTACTTC.

This clonotype was found many times. The V and J genes are TRBV5-1 and TRBJ1-2; D is undetermined. CDR1 is SGHRS, CDR2 YFSETQ, per germline. This CDR3 region has 13 residues. The ends were cut back, 4 bases at V and 9 bases at J, with 16 bases in the middle. CDR3 nucleotide sequence: TGCGCCAGCAGCCCATGGCGGGGAAGGAGCTACACCTTC. Encoded protein: CASSPWRGRSYTF.

V gene TRBV2 combines with J gene TRBJ2-4; TRBD1 aligns across 8 bases. The V gene end was trimmed by 6 bases and the J gene end by 4 bases; junction bases not matched to a gene: 2. This CDR3 has 13 residues. Germline values: CDR1 SNHLY, CDR2 FYNNEI. The CDR3 protein is CASRGQVKNIQYF. Here the CDR3 DNA reads TGTGCCAGCAGGGGACAGGTTAAAAACATTCAGTACTTC.

This clonotype was found many times. The V call is TRBV20-1, the J call TRBJ1-5; TRBD1 is a possible D gene (5 bases). Germline assignment: CDR1 DFQATT and CDR2 SNEGSKA (reference sequence). The CDR3 is made up of 15 amino acids. The V gene lost 5 bases and the J gene lost 4 bases, with 18 bases spanning the gap. As DNA, the CDR3 is TGCAGTGCTGGGAACAGGCCAGGCGGGAATCAGCCCCAGCATTTT. This codes for CSAGNRPGGNQPQHF.

CDR3 loop: CASSYFQGGNYEQYF. The CDR3 bases are TGTGCCAGCAGTTACTTCCAGGGTGGTAACTACGAGCAGTACTTC. The chain uses TRBV6-5 and TRBJ2-7; TRBD1 might be the D (5 bases). The germline V gene has CDR1 MNHEY and CDR2 SVGAGI. This CDR3 has 15 residues. V dropped 1 base and J dropped 3 bases, with 13 bases sitting between them.

This sequence joins TRBV7-3 and TRBJ1-4; D not resolved. V gave up 3 bases and J gave up 6 bases, with 8 bases separating them. Germline V gives CDR1 SGHTA, CDR2 FQGTGA. CDR3 length: 13 residues. The CDR3 nucleotides are TGTGCCAGCAGCTTTGCGGGAGATGAAAAACTGTTTTTT. This codes for CASSFAGDEKLFF. The variable domain in full, with the rest retrieved from reference TRBV7-3 and TRBJ1-4, is GAGVSQTPSNKVTEKGKYVELRCDPISGHTALYWYRQSLGQGPEFLIYFQGTGAADDSGLPNDRFFAVRPEGSVSTLKIQRTERGDSAVYLCASSFAGDEKLFFGSGTQLSVL.

This clonotype has at least ten counts. The chain joins TRBV29-1 to TRBJ1-4; no definite D call. Between the trimmed V and J ends, which lost 5 bases and 4 bases, there was a span of 8 bases. The CDR3 length is 12 residues. The germline gives CDR1 SQVTM, CDR2 ANQGSEA. In DNA form, the CDR3 reads TGCAGCGTTCTGGATAATAATGAAAAACTGTTTTTT. Translating gives CSVLDNNEKLFF.

The sample holds many counts of this clonotype. This chain links TRBV7-2 with TRBJ1-5, with 11 bases lining up with TRBD1. Unmatched junction bases numbered 3, after V lost 5 bases and J lost 3 bases. CDR3 length: 15 amino acids. From germline, CDR1 is SGHTA and CDR2 FQGNSA. The CDR3 protein is CASSPDRGPNQPQHF. The CDR3 nucleotides are TGTGCCAGCAGCCCGGACAGGGGGCCCAATCAGCCCCAGCATTTT.

On this clonotype itself: Possible read error: a much larger clone is one base away. The V gene is TRBV20-1, the J gene TRBJ1-5; TRBD1 agrees at 7 bases. This CDR3 contains 15 residues. Germline values: CDR1 DFQATT, CDR2 SNEGSKA (reference sequence). The CDR3 protein is CSASGDSFSSQPQHF. The CDR3 DNA is TGCAGTGCTAGTGGGGACAGCTTTAGCAGTCAGCCCCAGCATTTT.

The J gene is TRBJ1-2, the V gene TRBV29-1; possible D gene TRBD1, 5 bases. This CDR3 is built from 13 residues. Germline V CDR1 and CDR2: SQVTM, ANQGSEA. V dropped 8 bases and J dropped 2 bases, with 15 bases sitting between them. The CDR3 region is CSSPIGGNYGYTF. The CDR3 nucleotides read TGCAGCAGCCCTATCGGGGGGAACTATGGCTACACCTTC.

The chain uses TRBV15 and TRBJ1-5; 7 bases are a match to TRBD1. In germline, CDR1 is LNHNV, CDR2 YYDKDF (reference sequence). J was trimmed by 4 bases and V by 3 bases; bases with no gene match: 3. The CDR3 has 14 amino acids. In DNA form, the CDR3 reads TGTGCCACCAGCAGTCTCAGGGGGAATCAGCCCCAGCATTTT. This encodes CATSSLRGNQPQHF.

This clonotype was seen repeatedly, ten times or more. This chain joins TRBV25-1 and TRBJ1-3; D is unclear. Germline V gene sequence: CDR1 MGHDK, CDR2 SYGVNS. This CDR3 has 13 residues. Trimming stripped 1 base from V and 2 bases from J, with 3 bases between. The CDR3 loop reads CASSELTGNTIYF. DNA of the CDR3: TGTGCCAGCAGTGAATTGACTGGAAACACCATATATTTT.

There are many counts of this clonotype. This chain uses TRBV5-1 with TRBJ1-2; D is perhaps TRBD1 (5 bases). The V gene's germline CDR1 is SGHRS and CDR2 YFSETQ. V was clipped by 1 base and J by 4 bases, with 11 bases between them. The CDR3 covers 14 residues. The CDR3 protein is CASSLNVDTYGYTF. The CDR3 DNA sequence: TGCGCCAGCAGCTTGAATGTGGACACCTATGGCTACACCTTC.

This clonotype was counted many times. The chain joins TRBV29-1 to TRBJ2-2; the D gene could be TRBD1 or TRBD2 (6 bases each). CDR3 size: 14 residues. Trimming removed 3 bases at V and 4 bases at J, with 12 bases between. In germline, CDR1 is SQVTM, CDR2 ANQGSEA. This chain's CDR3 is CSVDGSGATGELFF. DNA of the CDR3: TGCAGCGTTGACGGTTCGGGGGCCACCGGGGAGCTGTTTTTT.

This clonotype was observed a few times. The chain is built from TRBV12-3 or TRBV12-4 and TRBJ2-7; possible D gene TRBD2, 5 bases. V was pared by 2 bases and J by 2 bases, with 13 bases between. CDR3 length: 15 residues. CDR3 sequence (DNA): TGTGCCAGCAGTTTAATCGGCGGGCAAGCCTACGAGCAGTACTTC. Translating it yields CASSLIGGQAYEQYF.

This clonotype was detected a few times. The gene calls are TRBV3-1 and TRBJ1-1, with D unresolved. CDR1 is LGHDT, CDR2 YNNKEL, per germline (reference sequence). The CDR3 sequence is 14 residues long. Trimming took off 0 bases at V and 6 bases at J, with 11 bases between the two ends. DNA for the CDR3: TGTGCCAGCAGCCAAGACTTTTCTGGGGCTGAAGCTTTCTTT. It codes for CASSQDFSGAEAFF.

Notes on this clonotype: Relative to the germline gene, one junction end is altered; a read error may explain this. The genes are TRBV20-1 and TRBJ2-5; TRBD2 agrees at 7 bases. The CDR3 has 11 residues. Germline-derived CDR1 and CDR2 are DFQATT and SNEGSKA (reference sequence). The CDR3 region has the DNA TGCAGTGCTAGAGAGGGCGATTGGCGGGAGTTC. Encoded protein: CSAREGDWREF.

The count of this clonotype is one. The chain recombines TRBV7-2 with TRBJ1-1; D gene ambiguous. Germline V lookup: CDR1 SGHTA, CDR2 FQGNSA. Trimming shortened V by 5 bases and J by 0 bases, and 10 bases separated the two germline ends. The length of the CDR3 is 14 residues. For the CDR3, the DNA is TGTGCCAGCAGCGCGGCAGAGATGAACACTGAAGCTTTCTTT. As protein: CASSAAEMNTEAFF.

This clonotype has a handful of counts. CDR3 region: CSLGLAGGYQETQYF. The CDR3 bases are TGCAGCTTGGGCCTAGCGGGAGGGTACCAAGAGACCCAGTACTTC. The chain recombines TRBV29-1 with TRBJ2-5, with TRBD2 identical over 12 bases. Germline CDR1 is SQVTM and CDR2 is ANQGSEA. Losses at the gene ends were 8 bases for V and 0 bases for J; bases not matched to a gene: 7. CDR3 length: 15 residues.

This rearrangement joins TRBV6-5 to TRBJ1-5; D possibly corresponds to TRBD1 (5 bases). CDR1 is MNHEY and CDR2 is SVGAGI in the germline V gene. CDR3 length equals 15 residues. Trimming pared 6 bases from V and 6 bases from J, leaving 18 bases between. In DNA, the CDR3 is TGTGCCAGCAGGTCGACAGTCCCTAGTCCTCAGCCCCAGCATTTT. This gives the protein CASRSTVPSPQPQHF.

This clonotype was seen many times. The genes are TRBV9 and TRBJ1-5; perhaps TRBD1 as D (5 bases). The CDR3 loop spans 15 amino acids. The V gene's germline CDR1 is SGDLS and CDR2 YYNGEE. V lost 0 bases to trimming and J lost 5 bases, with 12 bases between them. CDR3 in DNA: TGTGCCAGCAGCGTAGGGGGGGGGACCCATCAGCCCCAGCATTTT. Protein: CASSVGGGTHQPQHF. Full variable domain (outside the CDR3, taken from reference TRBV9 and TRBJ1-5): DSGVTQTPKHLITATGQRVTLRCSPRSGDLSVYWYQQSLDQGLQFLIQYYNGEERAKGNILERFSAQQFPDLHSELNLSSLELGDSALYFCASSVGGGTHQPQHFGDGTRLSIL.

This clonotype was detected ten times or more. The chain links TRBV7-2 to TRBJ2-7; 15 bases align to TRBD2. This CDR3 spans 16 amino acids. Per the germline V gene, CDR1 is SGHTA and CDR2 is FQGNSA. V lost 3 bases, J lost 2 bases, and 2 bases stayed unmatched. The CDR3 nucleotides read TGTGCCAGCAGCTTGCGGACTAGCGGGGGGGCCTACGAGCAGTACTTC. Translated: CASSLRTSGGAYEQYF.

This clonotype was observed many times. This chain connects TRBV25-1 to TRBJ1-2; maybe TRBD1 (6 bases). Germline assignment: CDR1 MGHDK and CDR2 SYGVNS. Trimming removed 4 bases from V and 6 bases from J, with 18 bases in between. The CDR3 sequence is 15 residues long. The CDR3 DNA sequence: TGTGCCAGCAGTGGATCCGCCCGGGGGGCTAATGGCTACACCTTC. This gives the protein CASSGSARGANGYTF.